This T cell receptor (beta chain) stems from a study of control samples from healthy donors and cancer patients. The V end was cut by 4 bases, the J end by 11 bases, with 10 bases between. The CDR3 loop spans 12 amino acids. Germline V lookup: CDR1 SGHRS, CDR2 YFSETQ. Clones were read by immunoSEQ multiplex PCR, and TCRdb kept only the in-frame ones, dropping some. The data show 100,000 to 150,000 clones, around nine tenths seen once. The chain couples TRBV5-1 to TRBJ1-6; D uncertain. This TCR was sampled from a man aged 40-49 years in good health. The source material was blood. CDR3 region: CASSPSSTPLHF. For the CDR3, the DNA is TGCGCCAGCAGCCCCTCTTCGACACCCCTCCACTTT.